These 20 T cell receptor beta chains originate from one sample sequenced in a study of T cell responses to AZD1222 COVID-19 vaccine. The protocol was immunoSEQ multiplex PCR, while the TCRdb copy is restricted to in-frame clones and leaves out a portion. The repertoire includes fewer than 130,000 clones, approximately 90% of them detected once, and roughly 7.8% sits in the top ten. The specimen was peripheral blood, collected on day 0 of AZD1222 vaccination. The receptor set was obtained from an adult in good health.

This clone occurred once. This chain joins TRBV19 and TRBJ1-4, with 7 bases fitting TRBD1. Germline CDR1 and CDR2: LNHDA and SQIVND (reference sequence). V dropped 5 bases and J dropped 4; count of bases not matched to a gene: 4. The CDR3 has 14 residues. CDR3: CASSSRDSNEKLFF. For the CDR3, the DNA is TGTGCCAGTAGTTCCCGGGACAGTAATGAAAAACTGTTTTTT.

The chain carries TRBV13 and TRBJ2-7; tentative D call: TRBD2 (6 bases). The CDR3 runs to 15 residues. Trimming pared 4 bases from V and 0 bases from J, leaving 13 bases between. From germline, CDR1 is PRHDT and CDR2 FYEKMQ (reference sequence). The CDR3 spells CASSSGTSRSYEQYF. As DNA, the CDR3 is TGTGCCAGCAGCTCCGGGACTTCCCGCTCCTACGAGCAGTACTTC.

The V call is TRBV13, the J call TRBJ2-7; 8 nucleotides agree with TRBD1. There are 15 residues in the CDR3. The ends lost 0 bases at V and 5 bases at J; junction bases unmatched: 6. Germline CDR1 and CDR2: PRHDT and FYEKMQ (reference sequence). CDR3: CASSLGRQGAHEQYF. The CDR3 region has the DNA TGTGCCAGCAGCTTAGGCCGGCAGGGGGCCCACGAGCAGTACTTC.

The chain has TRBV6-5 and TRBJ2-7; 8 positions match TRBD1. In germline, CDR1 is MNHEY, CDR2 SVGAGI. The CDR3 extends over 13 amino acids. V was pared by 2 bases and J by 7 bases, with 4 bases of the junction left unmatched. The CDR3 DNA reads TGTGCCAGCAGTTACACAGGGGGTCGAGAGCAGTACTTC. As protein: CASSYTGGREQYF.

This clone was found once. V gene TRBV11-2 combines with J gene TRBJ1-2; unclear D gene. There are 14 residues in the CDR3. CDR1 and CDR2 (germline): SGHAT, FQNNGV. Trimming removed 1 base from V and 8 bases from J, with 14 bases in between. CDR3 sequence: CASSLVALPRGYTF. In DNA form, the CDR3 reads TGTGCCAGCAGCTTAGTGGCGCTACCGCGGGGCTACACCTTC.

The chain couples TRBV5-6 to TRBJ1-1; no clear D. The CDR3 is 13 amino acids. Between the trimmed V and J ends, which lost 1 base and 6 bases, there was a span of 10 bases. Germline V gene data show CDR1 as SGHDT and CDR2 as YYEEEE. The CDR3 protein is CASSLLSSAEAFF. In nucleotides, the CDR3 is TGTGCCAGCAGCTTGCTCTCGAGTGCTGAAGCTTTCTTT.

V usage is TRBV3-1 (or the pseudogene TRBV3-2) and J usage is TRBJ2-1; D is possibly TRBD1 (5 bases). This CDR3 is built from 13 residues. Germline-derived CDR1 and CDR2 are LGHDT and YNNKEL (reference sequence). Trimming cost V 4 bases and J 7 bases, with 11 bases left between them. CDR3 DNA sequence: TGTGCCAGCAGCCGTTCCAGGGCGAATGAGCAGTTCTTC. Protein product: CASSRSRANEQFF.

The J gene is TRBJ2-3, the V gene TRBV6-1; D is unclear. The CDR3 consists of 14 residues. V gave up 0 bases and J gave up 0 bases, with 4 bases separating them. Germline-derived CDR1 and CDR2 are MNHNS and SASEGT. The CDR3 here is CASSEATSTDTQYF. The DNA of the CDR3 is TGTGCCAGCAGTGAAGCAACTAGCACAGATACGCAGTATTTT.

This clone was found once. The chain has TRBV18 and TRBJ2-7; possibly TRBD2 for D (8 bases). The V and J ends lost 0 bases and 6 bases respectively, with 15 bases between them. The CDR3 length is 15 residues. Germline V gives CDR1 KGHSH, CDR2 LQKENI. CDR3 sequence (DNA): TGTGCCAGCTCACCACCCGGGAGGGGGCCCTCCGAGCAGTACTTC. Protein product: CASSPPGRGPSEQYF. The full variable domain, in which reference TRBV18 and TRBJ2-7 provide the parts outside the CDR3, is NAGVMQNPRHLVRRRGQEARLRCSPMKGHSHVYWYRQLPEEGLKFMVYLQKENIIDESGMPKERFSAEFPKEGPSILRIQQVVRGDSAAYFCASSPPGRGPSEQYFGPGTRLTVT.

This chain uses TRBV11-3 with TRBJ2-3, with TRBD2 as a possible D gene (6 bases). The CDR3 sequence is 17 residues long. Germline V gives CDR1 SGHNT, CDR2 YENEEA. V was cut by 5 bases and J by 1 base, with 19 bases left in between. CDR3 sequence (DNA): TGTGCCAGCAGCCCTCGCCGTGGGGAGCGGGGCACAGATACGCAGTATTTT. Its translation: CASSPRRGERGTDTQYF.

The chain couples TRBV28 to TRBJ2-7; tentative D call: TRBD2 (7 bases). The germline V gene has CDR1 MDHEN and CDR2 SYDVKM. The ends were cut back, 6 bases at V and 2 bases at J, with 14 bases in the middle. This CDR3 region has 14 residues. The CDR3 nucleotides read TGTGCCAGCAGGGGGGGGCTCCCCCCCTACGAGCAGTACTTC. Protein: CASRGGLPPYEQYF.

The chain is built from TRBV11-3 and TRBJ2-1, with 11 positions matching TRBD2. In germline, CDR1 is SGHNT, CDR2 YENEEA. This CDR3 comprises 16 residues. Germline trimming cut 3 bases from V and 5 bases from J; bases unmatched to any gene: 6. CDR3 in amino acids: CASSFGTSGGDNEQFF. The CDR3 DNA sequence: TGTGCCAGCAGCTTCGGGACTAGCGGTGGAGACAATGAGCAGTTCTTC.

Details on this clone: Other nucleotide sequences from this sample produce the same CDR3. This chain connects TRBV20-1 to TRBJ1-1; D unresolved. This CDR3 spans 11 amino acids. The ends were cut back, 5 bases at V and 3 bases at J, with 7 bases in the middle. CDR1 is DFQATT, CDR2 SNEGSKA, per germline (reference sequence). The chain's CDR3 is CSAGRDTEAFF. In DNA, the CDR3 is TGCAGTGCTGGGCGTGACACTGAAGCTTTCTTT.

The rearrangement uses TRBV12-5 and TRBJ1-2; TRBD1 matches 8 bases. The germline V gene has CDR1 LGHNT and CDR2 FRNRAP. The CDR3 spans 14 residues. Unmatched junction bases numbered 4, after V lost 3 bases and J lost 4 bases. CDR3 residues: CASGFVDRVYGYTF. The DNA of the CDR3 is TGTGCTAGTGGTTTTGTGGACAGGGTCTATGGCTACACCTTC.

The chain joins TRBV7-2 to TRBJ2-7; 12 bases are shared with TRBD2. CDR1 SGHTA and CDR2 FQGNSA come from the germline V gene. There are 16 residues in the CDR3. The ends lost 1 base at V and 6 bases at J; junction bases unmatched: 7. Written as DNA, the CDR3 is TGTGCCAGCAGCTTAGGTCTAGCGGGGGGGCTGGTCGAGCAGTACTTC. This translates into CASSLGLAGGLVEQYF.

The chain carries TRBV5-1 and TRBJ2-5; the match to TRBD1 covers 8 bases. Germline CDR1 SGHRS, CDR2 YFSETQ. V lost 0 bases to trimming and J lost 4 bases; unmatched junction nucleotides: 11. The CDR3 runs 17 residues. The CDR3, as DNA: TGCGCCAGCAGCTTGGTCCCCGGGACAGGTGTAGGAGAGACCCAGTACTTC. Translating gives CASSLVPGTGVGETQYF.

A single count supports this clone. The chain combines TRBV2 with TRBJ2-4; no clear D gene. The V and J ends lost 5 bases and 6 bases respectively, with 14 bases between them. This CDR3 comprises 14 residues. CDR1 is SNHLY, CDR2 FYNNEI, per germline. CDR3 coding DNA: TGTGCCAGCAGTCCCGGTAGGGAACTAAACATTCAGTACTTC. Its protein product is CASSPGRELNIQYF. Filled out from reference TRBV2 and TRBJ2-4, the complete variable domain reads EPEVTQTPSHQVTQMGQEVILRCVPISNHLYFYWYRQILGQKVEFLVSFYNNEISEKSEIFDDQFSVERPDGSNFTLKIRSTKLEDSAMYFCASSPGRELNIQYFGAGTRLSVL.

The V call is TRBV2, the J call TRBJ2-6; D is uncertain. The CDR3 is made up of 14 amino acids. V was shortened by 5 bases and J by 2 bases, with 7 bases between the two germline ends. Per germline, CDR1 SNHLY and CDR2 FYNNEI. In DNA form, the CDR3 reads TGTGCCAGCAGTCGGACGACTGGGGCCAACGTCCTGACTTTC. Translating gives CASSRTTGANVLTF. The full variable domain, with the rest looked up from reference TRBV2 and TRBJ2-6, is EPEVTQTPSHQVTQMGQEVILRCVPISNHLYFYWYRQILGQKVEFLVSFYNNEISEKSEIFDDQFSVERPDGSNFTLKIRSTKLEDSAMYFCASSRTTGANVLTFGAGSRLTVL.

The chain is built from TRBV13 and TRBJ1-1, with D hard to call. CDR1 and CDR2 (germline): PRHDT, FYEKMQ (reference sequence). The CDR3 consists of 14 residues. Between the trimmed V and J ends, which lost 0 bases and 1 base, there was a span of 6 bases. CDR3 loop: CASSLGRRNTEAFF. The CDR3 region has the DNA TGTGCCAGCAGCTTAGGCCGCAGGAACACTGAAGCTTTCTTT.

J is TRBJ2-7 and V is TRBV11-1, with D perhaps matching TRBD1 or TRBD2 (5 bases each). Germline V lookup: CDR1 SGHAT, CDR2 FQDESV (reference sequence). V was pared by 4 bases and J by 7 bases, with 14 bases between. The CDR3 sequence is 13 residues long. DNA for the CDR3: TGTGCCAGCAGCTCCTCACGAGGGGAGGAGCAGTACTTC. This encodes CASSSSRGEEQYF.